The clone carrying this T cell receptor (beta chain) came up many times. Its antigen is not known. The sample is drawn from a study of neurological immune-mediated disorders. Study-wide results and caveats: The study found no CDR3 amino acid sequences shared by expanded clones across subjects, suggesting private repertoires in all groups.

Each CDR3 protein is one row after TCRdb ran MiXCR on the 5' RACE reads. Of around 49,000 distinct CDR3 sequences detected, about 12% appear once; the ten largest clones hold 4.5%. Time point here: longitudinal time-point 2. Source material was 2 million unsorted PBMCs, stored at -80 °C in RNAlater. This CDR3 region has 14 residues. Germline trimming cut 6 bases from V and 10 bases from J; bases unmatched to any gene: 12. CDR1 is DFQATT, CDR2 SNEGSKA, per germline (reference sequence). Sequencing was carried out using PBMCs. The TCR sequence derives from a male donor with HTLV-1-associated myelopathy (HAM/TSP). The rearrangement uses TRBV20-1 and TRBJ2-3, with 11 bases matching TRBD1. The CDR3 sequence: CSARPGTGGLAQYF. In DNA, the CDR3 is TGCAGTGCGAGACCCGGGACAGGGGGTCTGGCGCAGTATTTT.